This T cell receptor beta chain emerged from a study of Graves' ophthalmopathy and Graves' hyperthyroidism. Scientists amplified the TCR beta CDR3 regions from RNA transcripts. An opening RT-PCR round employed HTBI primers and preceded a second-round multiplex PCR. TCRdb ran MiXCR on the multiplex PCR reads and lists one entry per CDR3 protein. The sample gives some 390,000 distinct CDR3 sequences, about 16% of which show up once; about 1.6% is in the top ten. Study-level results: Blood contained most expanded thyroid clonotypes exceeding 0.001 frequency.

In donors with ophthalmopathy, activity was moderate-to-severe, with CAS ≥3, NOSPECS ≥4 and duration under 3 months. As diagnostic evidence, clinical symptoms, serum thyroxine, TRAb, thyroid ultrasound and orbital computed tomography were relied upon. The CDR3 is made up of 15 amino acids. Germline V lookup: CDR1 MNHEY, CDR2 SVGAGI. V lost 0 bases to trimming and J lost 3 bases, with 12 bases between them. In the case of this clonotype: The antigen remains undetermined.

Sample: peripheral blood. The sequence came from a woman younger than 35 with Graves' ophthalmopathy. The chain carries TRBV6-5 and TRBJ2-7, with TRBD1 as a possible D gene (6 bases). CDR3 nucleotide sequence: TGTGCCAGCAGTTACTCCGGACAGCGCCTCTACGAGCAGTACTTC. Its translation is CASSYSGQRLYEQYF.